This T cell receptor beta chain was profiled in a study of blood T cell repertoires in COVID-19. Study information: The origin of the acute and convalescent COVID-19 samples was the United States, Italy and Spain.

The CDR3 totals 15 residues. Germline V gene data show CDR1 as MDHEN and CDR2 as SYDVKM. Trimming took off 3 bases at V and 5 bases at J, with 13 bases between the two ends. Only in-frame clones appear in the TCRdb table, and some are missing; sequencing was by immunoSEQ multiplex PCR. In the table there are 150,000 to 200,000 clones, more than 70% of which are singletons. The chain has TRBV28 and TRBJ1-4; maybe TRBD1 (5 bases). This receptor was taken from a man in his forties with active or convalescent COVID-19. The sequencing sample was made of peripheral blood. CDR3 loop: CASSFSTGLNEKLFF. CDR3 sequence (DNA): TGTGCCAGCAGTTTTAGCACAGGACTAAATGAAAAACTGTTTTTT.